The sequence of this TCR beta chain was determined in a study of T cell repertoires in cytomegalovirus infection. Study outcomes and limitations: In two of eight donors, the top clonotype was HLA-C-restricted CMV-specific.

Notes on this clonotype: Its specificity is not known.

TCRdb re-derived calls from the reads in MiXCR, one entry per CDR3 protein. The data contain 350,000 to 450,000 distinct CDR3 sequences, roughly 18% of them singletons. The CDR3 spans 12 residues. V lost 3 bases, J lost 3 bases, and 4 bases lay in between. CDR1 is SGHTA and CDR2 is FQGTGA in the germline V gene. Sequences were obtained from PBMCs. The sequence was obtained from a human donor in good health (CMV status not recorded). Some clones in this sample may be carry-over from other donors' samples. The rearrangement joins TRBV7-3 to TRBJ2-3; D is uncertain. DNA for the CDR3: TGTGCCAGCAGCTTTATAACAGATACGCAGTATTTT. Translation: CASSFITDTQYF.